The rows below give T cell receptor beta chains drawn from one sample of a study of blood T cell repertoires in COVID-19. Assay: immunoSEQ multiplex PCR; the TCRdb copy retains only in-frame clones and omits some. The sample records around 140,000 clones, 65% to 90% being singletons. Sequenced sample: peripheral blood. These receptors were taken from a woman aged 55-70 years with active or convalescent COVID-19. CDR3s include the opening cysteine and the closing phenylalanine or tryptophan. A D gene is named only where the DNA matches it firmly. Clone size is given for some rows only: seen once, a few or many times, or a class if the clone is expanded.

V,D,length,J,size,DNA,CDR3
TRBV24-1,TRBD1,16,TRBJ1-2,-,TGTGCCACCAGTGGCGGGACAGCGTCCTCAAACTATGGCTACACCTTC,CATSGGTASSNYGYTF
TRBV3-1/TRBV3-2,-,14,TRBJ2-3,once,TGTGCCAGCAGCCAAGGCAGGATCACAGATACGCAGTATTTT,CASSQGRITDTQYF
TRBV19,-,13,TRBJ1-2,few,TGTGCCAGTACCTCGGACAGACCCAATGGCTACACCTTC,CASTSDRPNGYTF
TRBV4-1,TRBD2,16,TRBJ2-3,-,TGCGCCAGCAGCCGCCTGACTAGCGGGAACCCAGATACGCAGTATTTT,CASSRLTSGNPDTQYF
TRBV5-1,-,14,TRBJ1-1,-,TGCGCCAGCACCTTAAAACAGGGCTACACTGAAGCTTTCTTT,CASTLKQGYTEAFF
TRBV2,-,12,TRBJ1-2,-,TGTGCCAGCAGTGGACAGGAAAATGGCTACACCTTC,CASSGQENGYTF
TRBV10-2,TRBD2,13,TRBJ2-5,-,TGCGCCTCGGGTCGGGGGGGCTCAGAGACCCAGTACTTC,CASGRGGSETQYF
TRBV5-6,TRBD1,16,TRBJ2-2,few,TGTGCCAGCAGCATTTGGGACAGACAAGCGACCGGGGAGCTGTTTTTT,CASSIWDRQATGELFF
TRBV3-1/TRBV3-2,-,15,TRBJ2-1,-,TGTGCCAGCAGCCAAGATATGGCCCGTTCCAATGAGCAGTTCTTC,CASSQDMARSNEQFF
TRBV15,-,15,TRBJ1-2,-,TGTGCCACCAGCAGAGATCGAGGTGGTAACTATGGCTACACCTTC,CATSRDRGGNYGYTF
TRBV2,-,14,TRBJ1-2,-,TGTGCCAGCAGTCTCCGTGGGGGGATAACTGGCTACACCTTC,CASSLRGGITGYTF
TRBV7-9,TRBD2,15,TRBJ2-2,few,TGTGCCAGCAGCAAGTACGGGGGGGACACCGGGGAGCTGTTTTTT,CASSKYGGDTGELFF
TRBV7-2,-,15,TRBJ1-2,-,TGTGCCAGCAGCTTAGAGGTGGGGGGGGGAGATGGCTACACCTTC,CASSLEVGGGDGYTF
TRBV6-5,-,12,TRBJ2-1,-,TGTGCCAGCTTTACAGATTACAATGAGCAGTTCTTC,CASFTDYNEQFF
TRBV4-1,-,16,TRBJ1-1,-,TGCGCCAGCAGCCAAGAAGGCAGGGCCCTTGGCGGTGAAGCTTTCTTT,CASSQEGRALGGEAFF
TRBV3-1/TRBV3-2,-,13,TRBJ1-2,-,TGTGCCAGCAGCCAAGGGGCAGTCTATGGCTACACCTTC,CASSQGAVYGYTF
TRBV19,TRBD1,14,TRBJ2-2,-,TGTGCCAGTAGTCGAGACAGGGACACCGGGGAGCTGTTTTTT,CASSRDRDTGELFF
TRBV28,TRBD1,13,TRBJ2-3,few,TGTGCCATCAGGGGACAGGGAGAGGATACGCAGTATTTT,CAIRGQGEDTQYF
TRBV2,-,13,TRBJ2-3,-,TGTGCCAGCAGTCGGGACTTCACAGATACGCAGTATTTT,CASSRDFTDTQYF
TRBV15,-,15,TRBJ1-1,-,TGTGCCACCAGCAGAGCGTCCCGGGGGAACACTGAAGCTTTCTTT,CATSRASRGNTEAFF
TRBV6-4,-,13,TRBJ2-1,-,TGTGCCAGCAGCTCTTCTAGCGAAAATGAGCAGTTCTTC,CASSSSSENEQFF
TRBV24-1,-,14,TRBJ2-3,-,TGTGCCACCAGTGATACCAGCGTTCCAGATACGCAGTATTTT,CATSDTSVPDTQYF
TRBV2,TRBD1,13,TRBJ1-5,-,TGTGCCAGCAGCGGACAGGGGTTACAGCCCCAGCATTTT,CASSGQGLQPQHF
TRBV18,TRBD2,17,TRBJ2-1,-,TGTGCCAGCTCACCCCTCGTAGCGGGGAATACATACAATGAGCAGTTCTTC,CASSPLVAGNTYNEQFF
TRBV19,-,16,TRBJ1-2,once,TGTGCCAGTAGTACCCCCGGCCTCGACAGGAACTATGGCTACACCTTC,CASSTPGLDRNYGYTF
TRBV9,TRBD1,15,TRBJ2-1,-,TGTGCCAGCAGCGTAGAGGGACAGGGGTGGGATGAGCAGTTCTTC,CASSVEGQGWDEQFF
TRBV28,-,13,TRBJ1-2,once,TGTGCCAGCAGCGCTATGGGGCTGGATGGCTACACCTTC,CASSAMGLDGYTF
TRBV28,-,14,TRBJ1-1,once,TGTGCCAGCAGTTTATCAGGGCGGAGCACTGAAGCTTTCTTT,CASSLSGRSTEAFF
TRBV7-8,TRBD2,18,TRBJ2-1,-,TGTGCCAGCAGCTTAGGGCTAGCGGGAGGGCCCTCCTACAATGAGCAGTTCTTC,CASSLGLAGGPSYNEQFF
TRBV7-9,-,13,TRBJ1-1,-,TGTGCCAGCAGCTTAGAGGTGGGAGGGGAAGCTTTCTTT,CASSLEVGGEAFF
TRBV18,TRBD2,16,TRBJ2-3,once,TGTGCCAGCTCACCAGGCTCTAGCGGGGGCCGGGATACGCAGTATTTT,CASSPGSSGGRDTQYF
TRBV7-2,-,14,TRBJ2-7,-,TGTGCCAGCAGCTTTGCGGGTTACAGCTACGAGCAGTACTTC,CASSFAGYSYEQYF
TRBV5-8,TRBD1,14,TRBJ2-5,-,TGTGCCAGCAGCTTGGACAGGGGCCAAGAGACCCAGTACTTC,CASSLDRGQETQYF
TRBV6-4,TRBD1,17,TRBJ2-2,-,TGTGCCAGCAGTGACTCCCCAGGGGGCGCCAACACCGGGGAGCTGTTTTTT,CASSDSPGGANTGELFF
TRBV5-4,-,13,TRBJ2-2,-,TGTGCCAGCAGCCCAGGTATCACCGGGGAGCTGTTTTTT,CASSPGITGELFF
TRBV19,-,14,TRBJ1-1,-,TGTGCCAGTAGTTCTCTCTTTTGGAACACTGAAGCTTTCTTT,CASSSLFWNTEAFF
TRBV18,TRBD1,15,TRBJ2-2,-,TGTGCCAGCTCTGGACAGGGGGCGCCCACCGGGGAGCTGTTTTTT,CASSGQGAPTGELFF
TRBV3-1/TRBV3-2,TRBD1,15,TRBJ1-2,-,TGTGCCAGCAGCCAAGATCTGACAGGGATGAGTGGCTACACCTTC,CASSQDLTGMSGYTF
TRBV6-5,TRBD2,14,TRBJ2-1,-,TGTGCCAGCAGTTACGCGGGAGAGAGCTATGAGCAGTTCTTC,CASSYAGESYEQFF
TRBV10-3,-,11,TRBJ2-1,-,TGTGCCATCAGGGGGCTCGGTGAGCAGTTCTTC,CAIRGLGEQFF
TRBV5-4,-,15,TRBJ1-2,-,TGTGCCAGCAGAGGAGGGACCCCCGTAAACTATGGCTACACCTTC,CASRGGTPVNYGYTF
TRBV28,TRBD1,16,TRBJ2-7,-,TGTGCCAGCAGTCTCACCGGGACAGGGAGGTCGGACGAGCAGTACTTC,CASSLTGTGRSDEQYF
TRBV30,-,15,TRBJ2-3,-,TGTGCCTGGAGTGTCGGAGGCCTTAACACAGATACGCAGTATTTT,CAWSVGGLNTDTQYF
TRBV4-3,TRBD2,16,TRBJ2-3,-,TGCGCCAGCAGCCAAGGACTAGCAGCTAGCACAGATACGCAGTATTTT,CASSQGLAASTDTQYF
TRBV7-2,TRBD1,14,TRBJ2-1,once,TGTGCCAGCAACGGACAGGGGAAATACAATGAGCAGTTCTTC,CASNGQGKYNEQFF
TRBV6-6,-,14,TRBJ2-2,-,TGTGCCAGCTGGGGGACAACGAACACCGGGGAGCTGTTTTTT,CASWGTTNTGELFF
TRBV6-6,-,16,TRBJ1-5,-,TGTGCCAGCAGTCCTTACAGGGAGGGTGATATGAGGCCCCAGCATTTT,CASSPYREGDMRPQHF
TRBV29-1,-,12,TRBJ1-1,-,TGCAGCGTTCGAGTTACGAACACTGAAGCTTTCTTT,CSVRVTNTEAFF
TRBV2,TRBD2,13,TRBJ2-3,-,TGTGCCAAGTCTGGGACTAGTCTAGATACGCAGTATTTT,CAKSGTSLDTQYF
TRBV19,-,13,TRBJ1-5,-,TGTGCCAGTAGATCGACGGGGGATCAGCCCCAGCATTTT,CASRSTGDQPQHF
TRBV5-8,-,14,TRBJ2-5,-,TGTGCCAGCAGCTTCGGGAGCCGCCTAGAGACCCAGTACTTC,CASSFGSRLETQYF
TRBV7-8,TRBD1,16,TRBJ1-2,-,TGTGCCAGCAGCCCAGGGGGGGACAGGGTCTACTATGGCTACACCTTC,CASSPGGDRVYYGYTF
TRBV27,-,15,TRBJ1-5,-,TGTGCCAGCAGGGCGGGGGCGGCTAGCAATCAGCCCCAGCATTTT,CASRAGAASNQPQHF
TRBV5-5,TRBD2,16,TRBJ2-7,few,TGTGCCAGCAGCTATCCTCAGTCGGGAGGAACCTACGAGCAGTACTTC,CASSYPQSGGTYEQYF
TRBV29-1,TRBD1,13,TRBJ1-2,-,TGCAGCGCCCGGGCAGGGGGCATCTATGGCTACACCTTC,CSARAGGIYGYTF
TRBV5-1,-,16,TRBJ2-3,few,TGCGCCAGCAGCTTGATGCGACAGGATAGCACAGATACGCAGTATTTT,CASSLMRQDSTDTQYF
TRBV6-4,TRBD1,14,TRBJ1-1,-,TGTGCCAGCAGCGTTGACAGGGGCGGTAATGAAGCTTTCTTT,CASSVDRGGNEAFF